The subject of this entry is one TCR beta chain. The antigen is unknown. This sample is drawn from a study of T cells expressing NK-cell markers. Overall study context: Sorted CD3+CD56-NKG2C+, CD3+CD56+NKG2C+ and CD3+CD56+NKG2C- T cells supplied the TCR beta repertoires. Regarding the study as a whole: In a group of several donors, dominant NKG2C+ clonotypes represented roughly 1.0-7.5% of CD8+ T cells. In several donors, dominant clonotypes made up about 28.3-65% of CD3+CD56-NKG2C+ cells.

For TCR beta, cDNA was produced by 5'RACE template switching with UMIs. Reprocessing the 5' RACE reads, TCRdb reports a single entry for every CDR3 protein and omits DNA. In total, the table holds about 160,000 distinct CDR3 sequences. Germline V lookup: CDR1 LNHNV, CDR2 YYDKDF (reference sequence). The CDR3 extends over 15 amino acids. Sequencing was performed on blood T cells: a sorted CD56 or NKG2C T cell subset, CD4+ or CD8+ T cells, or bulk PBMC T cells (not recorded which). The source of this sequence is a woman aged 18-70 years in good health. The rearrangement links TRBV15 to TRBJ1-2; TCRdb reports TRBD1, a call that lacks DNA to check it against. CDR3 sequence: CATSRALEDRGTYTF.